The clone carrying this T cell receptor beta chain was observed at least ten times. Germline CDR1 and CDR2: MNHEY and SVGEGT. The V and J ends lost 6 bases and 4 bases, in that order; junction bases with no gene match: 19. This CDR3 region has 19 residues. The sample comes from a study of T cells in Graves' hyperthyroidism and ophthalmopathy. RNA transcripts gave rise to amplified TCR beta CDR3 regions. Primed by the HTBI set, a first-round RT-PCR was run on the TCR CDR3. Via MiXCR, TCRdb re-called the multiplex PCR reads, giving one row per CDR3 protein. Seen here are 500,000 to 600,000 distinct CDR3 sequences, roughly 17% observed once, and the top ten hold more than 15%.

The sequence derives from a woman younger than 30 with Graves' hyperthyroidism. This chain joins TRBV6-2 or TRBV6-3 and TRBJ2-1; TRBD2 agrees at 9 bases. The sample taken for sequencing was blood. CDR3 DNA: TGTGCCAGCAGCCATAGCTTGTTTAGCGGGGGACCTTCTTACAATGAGCAGTTCTTC. Its translation is CASSHSLFSGGPSYNEQFF.